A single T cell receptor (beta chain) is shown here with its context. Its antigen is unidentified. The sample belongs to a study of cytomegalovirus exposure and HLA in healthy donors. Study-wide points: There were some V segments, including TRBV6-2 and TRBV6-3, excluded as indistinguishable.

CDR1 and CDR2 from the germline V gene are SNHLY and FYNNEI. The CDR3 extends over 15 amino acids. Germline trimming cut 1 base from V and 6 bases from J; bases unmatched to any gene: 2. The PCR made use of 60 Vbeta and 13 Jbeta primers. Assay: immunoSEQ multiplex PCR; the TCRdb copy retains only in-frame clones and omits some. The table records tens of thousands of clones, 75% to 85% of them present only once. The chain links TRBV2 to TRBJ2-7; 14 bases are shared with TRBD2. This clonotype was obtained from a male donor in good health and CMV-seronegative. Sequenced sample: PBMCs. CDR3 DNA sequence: TGTGCCAGCAGTGAAGAGGGACTAGCGGGGGTCGAGCAGTACTTC. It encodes CASSEEGLAGVEQYF. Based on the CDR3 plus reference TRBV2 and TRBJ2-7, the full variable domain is EPEVTQTPSHQVTQMGQEVILRCVPISNHLYFYWYRQILGQKVEFLVSFYNNEISEKSEIFDDQFSVERPDGSNFTLKIRSTKLEDSAMYFCASSEEGLAGVEQYFGPGTRLTVT.